A single sample is the source of the 25 T cell receptor beta chains below, sequenced in a study of shared clonotypes between healthy human individuals. Assay used: immunoSEQ multiplex PCR; TCRdb lists only in-frame clones, some missing. The sample includes around 340,000 clones, around four fifths seen only once; the top ten take 8.5% to 12%. The source material was memory CD4+ T cells sorted from blood. Subset described: CD45RA-negative fraction. The receptors derive from a man younger than 40 in good health.

The chain employs TRBV6-1 and TRBJ1-2, with D maybe TRBD1 (6 bases). Germline V gene sequence: CDR1 MNHNS, CDR2 SASEGT. The germline V and J ends were trimmed by 10 bases and 8 bases, with 20 bases remaining between them. The CDR3 spans 13 residues. The CDR3 coding sequence is TGTGCCACCAGGGGACCGAATTTTGTGGGCTACACCTTC. Amino acid sequence: CATRGPNFVGYTF.

The genes are TRBV27 and TRBJ1-5, with D hard to call. Trimming left V 0 bases short and J 3 bases short, with 6 bases between. Germline V gene data show CDR1 as MNHEY and CDR2 as SMNVEV (reference sequence). This CDR3 is built from 14 residues. CDR3 amino acids: CASSLSGDNQPQHF. The CDR3 bases are TGTGCCAGCAGTTTATCCGGGGACAATCAGCCCCAGCATTTT.

Regarding this clone: Additional DNA sequences in this sample encode the identical CDR3. This chain links TRBV5-1 with TRBJ1-1; D unclear. This CDR3 has 17 amino acids. CDR1 is SGHRS, CDR2 YFSETQ, per germline. V lost 3 bases and J 1 base, leaving 19 bases between the germline ends. CDR3 coding DNA: TGCGCCAGCAGCTCTGAGCGAGGGCGCTTCGGGAACACTGAAGCTTTCTTT. It codes for CASSSERGRFGNTEAFF.

This chain joins TRBV9 and TRBJ2-6, with D tentatively TRBD1 (5 bases). This CDR3 comprises 17 residues. In germline, CDR1 is SGDLS, CDR2 YYNGEE. V dropped 0 bases and J dropped 4 bases, with 14 bases sitting between them. Written as DNA, the CDR3 is TGTGCCAGCAGCGTAGAACTGCAGGGTTCCGGGGCCAACGTCCTGACTTTC. Amino acids: CASSVELQGSGANVLTF.

V gene TRBV5-1 combines with J gene TRBJ2-1, with TRBD1 matching over 7 bases. V was clipped by 4 bases and J by 7 bases; unmatched bases: 8. Germline lookup yields CDR1 SGHRS and CDR2 YFSETQ. The CDR3 is 14 amino acids. Written as DNA, the CDR3 is TGCGCCAGCAGCGTGGTCCCGGGACAGAATGAGCAGTTCTTC. Translating gives CASSVVPGQNEQFF.

This clone has at least ten counts. This same CDR3 is encoded by further DNA sequences in the sample. The rearrangement joins TRBV5-6 to TRBJ2-3; TRBD1 matches 9 bases. Germline CDR1 SGHDT, CDR2 YYEEEE. The V gene end was trimmed by 3 bases and the J gene end by 4 bases; junction bases not matched to a gene: 6. This CDR3 is built from 15 residues. The DNA for the CDR3 is TGTGCCAGCAGCTCCGGGACAGGGAACGCAGATACGCAGTATTTT. Residues: CASSSGTGNADTQYF.

This chain uses TRBV27 with TRBJ2-6, with D hard to call. The CDR3 extends over 17 amino acids. Germline CDR1 reads MNHEY; CDR2 reads SMNVEV (reference sequence). Between the trimmed V and J ends, which lost 1 base and 0 bases, there was a span of 10 bases. The CDR3 nucleotides read TGTGCCAGCAGTTTATTGCACATATCCTCTGGGGCCAACGTCCTGACTTTC. The encoded protein is CASSLLHISSGANVLTF.

The gene calls are TRBV9 and TRBJ2-7, with D possibly TRBD2 on 6 matching bases. CDR1 and CDR2 (germline): SGDLS, YYNGEE. The CDR3 sequence is 16 residues long. V was cut by 4 bases and J by 3 bases, with 20 bases left in between. CDR3 nucleotide sequence: TGTGCCAGCAGCCCTCGGCTCCTCGGGACTTACTACGAGCAGTACTTC. Translated, it gives CASSPRLLGTYYEQYF.

The genes are TRBV21-1 and TRBJ2-7. TRBV21-1 is labeled a pseudogene. The CDR3 consists of 11 residues. The CDR3 reads CASSKNSEQYF. DNA for the CDR3: TGTGCCAGCAGCAAAAATTCCGAGCAGTACTTC.

This clone was observed a handful of times. This chain links TRBV6-1 with TRBJ1-2; D gene unclear. V dropped 6 bases and J dropped 8 bases, with 10 bases sitting between them. Germline V gene data show CDR1 as MNHNS and CDR2 as SASEGT. The CDR3 has 11 residues. The CDR3 DNA follows: TGTGCCAGCAGGAAGGACGGGGGCTACACCTTC. Amino acids: CASRKDGGYTF.

The chain recombines TRBV6-5 with TRBJ1-3; D uncertain. Germline CDR1 reads MNHEY; CDR2 reads SVGAGI. Trimming stripped 6 bases from V and 0 bases from J, with 12 bases between. The CDR3 consists of 15 residues. In DNA, the CDR3 is TGTGCCAGCAGCCAGATTCCGCTCTCTGGAAACACCATATATTTT. It codes for CASSQIPLSGNTIYF.

This chain connects TRBV20-1 to TRBJ2-5; D not certain. The CDR3 covers 11 residues. V was clipped by 2 bases and J by 5 bases, with 6 bases between them. The V gene's germline CDR1 is DFQATT and CDR2 SNEGSKA (reference sequence). The CDR3 DNA reads TGCAGTGCTAGAAATACGGAGACCCAGTACTTC. Protein: CSARNTETQYF.

The chain joins TRBV6-5 to TRBJ2-2; D not resolved. V lost 4 bases, J lost 0 bases, and 12 bases lay in between. CDR1 is MNHEY, CDR2 SVGAGI, per germline. The CDR3 length is 16 residues. CDR3: CASSSPRASNTGELFF. In nucleotides, the CDR3 is TGTGCCAGCAGTTCCCCCCGGGCCTCGAACACCGGGGAGCTGTTTTTT.

This clone was detected a few times. The chain employs TRBV28 and TRBJ1-5; 10 bases match TRBD1. With V trimmed by 5 bases and J by 2 bases, 15 bases remained unmatched. The CDR3 totals 19 residues. Germline-derived CDR1 and CDR2 are MDHEN and SYDVKM. The CDR3 bases are TGTGCCAGCAGTCCCTTCCGGGACAGGGGTGAGGGGGGCAATCAGCCCCAGCATTTT. This sequence encodes CASSPFRDRGEGGNQPQHF.

The chain carries TRBV4-1 and TRBJ1-1; D unresolved. The CDR3 length is 18 residues. Between the trimmed V and J ends, which lost 3 bases and 3 bases, there was a span of 23 bases. Germline CDR1 reads MGHRA; CDR2 reads YSYEKL. CDR3 sequence reads: CASSHPAGEVISDTEAFF. The DNA for the CDR3 is TGCGCCAGCAGCCACCCAGCCGGGGAGGTCATTTCGGACACTGAAGCTTTCTTT.

This chain connects TRBV2 to TRBJ2-7; D may be TRBD2 (6 bases). The V gene lost 10 bases and the J gene lost 1 base, with 11 bases spanning the gap. Per germline, CDR1 SNHLY and CDR2 FYNNEI. This CDR3 is 12 amino acids long. CDR3 in amino acids: CATGRGSYEQYF. As DNA, the CDR3 is TGTGCCACCGGGCGGGGTTCCTACGAGCAGTACTTC.

The chain uses TRBV7-4 and TRBJ2-7, with D perhaps being TRBD1 or TRBD2 (5 bases each). The germline CDR1 and CDR2 sequences are SGHVT and SQSDAQ. V shed 1 base and J shed 6 bases, with 19 bases lying between them. The CDR3 covers 16 residues. CDR3 DNA sequence: TGTGCCAGCAGCTTAGGAGGAGGCAGGGTCTCTCGCGAGCAGTACTTC. Translation: CASSLGGGRVSREQYF.

V usage is TRBV7-2 and J usage is TRBJ2-7, with a tentative D call TRBD2 (5 bases). This CDR3 has 15 residues. Per the germline V gene, CDR1 is SGHTA and CDR2 is FQGNSA. Between the trimmed V and J ends, which lost 7 bases and 8 bases, there was a span of 24 bases. CDR3 loop: CASTPMLAGSSKQYF. DNA of the CDR3: TGTGCCAGCACCCCCATGTTGGCGGGCAGCTCCAAGCAGTACTTC.

This clone appeared a single time. The chain combines TRBV28 with TRBJ2-5, with 12 bases identical to TRBD2. The germline CDR1 and CDR2 sequences are MDHEN and SYDVKM. Losses at the gene ends were 4 bases for V and 5 bases for J; bases not matched to a gene: 5. The CDR3 consists of 15 residues. The CDR3 DNA sequence: TGTGCCAGCAGTTCCCTAGCGGGAGGGGGGGAGACCCAGTACTTC. Its translation: CASSSLAGGGETQYF.

V is TRBV29-1 and J is TRBJ2-1; 10 bases align to TRBD2. Germline values: CDR1 SQVTM, CDR2 ANQGSEA. V lost 4 bases and J lost 8; bases outside the gene matches: 5. CDR3 length equals 13 residues. This CDR3 reads CSVGRLAGDEQFF. In nucleotides, the CDR3 is TGCAGCGTTGGTCGCCTAGCGGGAGATGAGCAGTTCTTC.

Turning to this clone: The sample has other DNA sequences that encode this CDR3 too. This rearrangement joins TRBV28 to TRBJ1-5; unclear D gene. CDR1 is MDHEN and CDR2 is SYDVKM in the germline V gene. The CDR3 loop spans 13 amino acids. The germline V and J ends were trimmed by 6 bases and 0 bases, with 6 bases remaining between them. CDR3 coding DNA: TGTGCCAGCAGCGTCTATAGCAATCAGCCCCAGCATTTT. Translation: CASSVYSNQPQHF. The whole variable domain, filled in from reference TRBV28 and TRBJ1-5, reads DVKVTQSSRYLVKRTGEKVFLECVQDMDHENMFWYRQDPGLGLRLIYFSYDVKMKEKGDIPEGYSVSREKKERFSLILESASTNQTSMYLCASSVYSNQPQHFGDGTRLSIL.

This clone was counted at least ten times. The chain links TRBV15 to TRBJ2-5; D could derive from TRBD1 or TRBD2 (6 bases each). The CDR3 is 13 amino acids. In germline, CDR1 is LNHNV, CDR2 YYDKDF (reference sequence). The V gene lost 7 bases and the J gene lost 5 bases, with 14 bases spanning the gap. CDR3 in DNA: TGTGCCACCACCCTAGGGGGGTTGGAGACCCAGTACTTC. It specifies CATTLGGLETQYF. The whole variable domain, remainder taken from reference TRBV15 and TRBJ2-5, is DAMVIQNPRYQVTQFGKPVTLSCSQTLNHNVMYWYQQKSSQAPKLLFHYYDKDFNNEADTPDNFQSRRPNTSFCFLDIRSPGLGDTAMYLCATTLGGLETQYFGPGTRLLVL.

Only one count was recorded for this clone. J is TRBJ2-5 and V is TRBV10-3, with 7 nucleotides matching TRBD1. The V gene's germline CDR1 is ENHRY and CDR2 SYGVKD. The CDR3 is made up of 16 amino acids. The V segment lost 4 bases and the J segment 2 bases; nucleotides outside the gene matches: 10. The CDR3 region has the DNA TGTGCCATCAGTGGGGGACCGGGACAGCGACAAGAGACCCAGTACTTC. It specifies CAISGGPGQRQETQYF.

V and J are TRBV6-1 and TRBJ1-1; unclear D gene. Germline CDR1 MNHNS, CDR2 SASEGT. Trimming removed 6 bases at V and 0 bases at J, with 11 bases between. This CDR3 has 14 amino acids. The CDR3 DNA reads TGTGCCAGCAGATCCCGACGGGTGAACACTGAAGCTTTCTTT. This translates into CASRSRRVNTEAFF.

This clone has a handful of counts. The chain has TRBV5-6 and TRBJ2-2; 9 nucleotides agree with TRBD1. V trimming: 0 bases; J trimming: 14 bases; junction bases outside the gene matches: 14. The CDR3 spans 16 residues. CDR1 is SGHDT and CDR2 is YYEEEE in the germline V gene. CDR3 sequence reads: CASSLGGTGTGRSLFF. CDR3 DNA sequence: TGTGCCAGCAGCTTGGGTGGGACAGGGACCGGCCGCTCCCTGTTTTTT.